What follows is one T cell receptor (beta chain) and its context. The sample comes from a study of T cells expressing NK-cell markers. Across the whole study: Underlying the TCR beta repertoires were sorted CD3+CD56+NKG2C+, CD3+CD56+NKG2C- and CD3+CD56-NKG2C+ T cells.

This CDR3 contains 14 residues. TCRdb reprocessed the 5' RACE reads and stores each CDR3 protein as one record, lacking DNA. The table for this sample gives under 200,000 distinct CDR3 sequences. This clonotype was sampled from a woman between 18 and 69 years old in good health. The rearrangement joins TRBV12-3 or TRBV12-4 to TRBJ2-5; TCRdb calls TRBD2, which cannot be checked without DNA. Sequencing used blood T cells: a sorted CD56 or NKG2C T cell subset, CD4+ or CD8+ T cells, or bulk PBMC T cells (not recorded which). CDR3 amino acids: CASTQTRGSQTQYF.